Below are 27 T cell receptor beta chains sequenced from a single sample in a study of T cell responses to AZD1222 COVID-19 vaccine. Sequenced by immunoSEQ multiplex PCR; TCRdb stores in-frame clones only, minus some. The table has roughly 190,000 clones, 93% seen once. Sequencing used peripheral blood, obtained on day 0 of AZD1222 vaccination. The receptor source for this set is an adult in good health.

CDR3 region: CASSPRGGAKRSTEAFF. DNA for the CDR3: TGTGCCAGCAGCCCCAGGGGGGGGGCCAAAAGGAGCACTGAAGCTTTCTTT. The chain has TRBV7-6 and TRBJ1-1; TRBD1 agrees at 7 bases. V gave up 5 bases and J gave up 4 bases; unmatched junction bases: 16. Per germline, CDR1 SGHVS and CDR2 FNYEAQ. The CDR3 consists of 17 residues. The full variable domain, rest sourced from reference TRBV7-6 and TRBJ1-1, is GAGVSQSPRYKVTKRGQDVALRCDPISGHVSLYWYRQALGQGPEFLTYFNYEAQQDKSGLPNDRFSAERPEGSISTLTIQRTEQRDSAMYRCASSPRGGAKRSTEAFFGQGTRLTVV.

V usage is TRBV11-3 and J usage is TRBJ1-1; 7 bases align to TRBD1. Germline assignment: CDR1 SGHNT and CDR2 YENEEA. The CDR3 extends over 15 amino acids. The ends lost 1 base at V and 1 base at J; junction bases unmatched: 3. The CDR3, as DNA: TGTGCCAGCAGCTTAGGACGGACAGGGAACACTGAAGCTTTCTTT. This sequence encodes CASSLGRTGNTEAFF.

This clone was observed a single time. This sequence joins TRBV6-5 and TRBJ1-2; a weak D match, TRBD1 (5 bases). Germline loops: CDR1 MNHEY, CDR2 SVGAGI. This CDR3 has 16 amino acids. Trimming pared 2 bases from V and 0 bases from J, leaving 13 bases between. The DNA for the CDR3 is TGTGCCAGCAGTTACGGCCCAGGGAGTCCTAACTATGGCTACACCTTC. This encodes CASSYGPGSPNYGYTF.

The J gene is TRBJ1-2, the V gene TRBV2; the D is unclear. Trimming left V 3 bases short and J 6 bases short, with 14 bases between. CDR1 SNHLY and CDR2 FYNNEI come from the germline V gene. The CDR3 length is 14 residues. The CDR3 DNA sequence: TGTGCCAGCAGTGAGAAGGTCGGGAGGGATGGCTACACCTTC. It translates to CASSEKVGRDGYTF. The full variable domain, rest sourced from reference TRBV2 and TRBJ1-2, is EPEVTQTPSHQVTQMGQEVILRCVPISNHLYFYWYRQILGQKVEFLVSFYNNEISEKSEIFDDQFSVERPDGSNFTLKIRSTKLEDSAMYFCASSEKVGRDGYTFGSGTRLTVV.

V usage is TRBV15 and J usage is TRBJ1-2, with D perhaps matching TRBD1 (6 bases). CDR1 is LNHNV, CDR2 YYDKDF, per germline (reference sequence). The CDR3 sequence is 16 residues long. The germline V and J ends were trimmed by 3 bases and 6 bases, with 20 bases remaining between them. CDR3 coding DNA: TGTGCCACCAGCAGTCCGCTCAGGGGAATTGGAAATGGCTACACCTTC. The encoded protein is CATSSPLRGIGNGYTF.

The chain joins TRBV6-5 to TRBJ1-1, with TRBD1 matching 7 bases. V shed 5 bases, J shed 1 base, and the junction held 7 bases outside the gene matches. This CDR3 is 15 amino acids long. From germline, CDR1 is MNHEY and CDR2 SVGAGI. The CDR3: CASSPAGTANTEAFF. The DNA for the CDR3 is TGTGCCAGCAGTCCCGCCGGGACAGCGAACACTGAAGCTTTCTTT.

V is TRBV19 and J is TRBJ1-1, with D maybe TRBD1 (6 bases). Trimming left V 3 bases short and J 4 bases short, with 15 bases between. CDR3 length equals 15 residues. Germline CDR1 reads LNHDA; CDR2 reads SQIVND (reference sequence). The CDR3 here is CASSMRAGEVTEAFF. The CDR3, as DNA: TGTGCCAGTAGTATGAGAGCAGGGGAAGTCACTGAAGCTTTCTTT.

This sequence joins TRBV5-1 and TRBJ2-1; TRBD1 matches 9 bases. J was trimmed by 7 bases and V by 2 bases; bases with no gene match: 4. Germline CDR1 SGHRS, CDR2 YFSETQ. The CDR3 loop spans 14 amino acids. CDR3 sequence: CASSLGDRANEQFF. CDR3 bases: TGCGCCAGCAGCTTAGGGGACAGGGCTAATGAGCAGTTCTTC.

The rearrangement links TRBV12-3 or TRBV12-4 to TRBJ2-2; 7 nucleotides line up with TRBD2. The CDR3 sequence is 13 residues long. Trimming removed 6 bases from V and 6 bases from J; junction bases left unmatched: 4. The CDR3 bases are TGTGCCAGCAGATTGGGAGGGTCCGGGGAGCTGTTTTTT. Its protein product is CASRLGGSGELFF.

This rearrangement joins TRBV3-1 (or the pseudogene TRBV3-2) to TRBJ1-2; D not certain. Deletions cut 1 base from V and 3 bases from J, with 9 bases between. CDR1 and CDR2 from the germline V gene are LGHDT and YNNKEL (reference sequence). This CDR3 spans 14 amino acids. The CDR3 loop reads CASSQVAAYYGYTF. The DNA of the CDR3 is TGTGCCAGCAGCCAAGTCGCAGCTTACTATGGCTACACCTTC.

The CDR3 sequence: CASSLGTQGNTEAFF. The CDR3 coding sequence is TGCGCCAGCAGCTTGGGGACCCAAGGGAACACTGAAGCTTTCTTT. The J gene is TRBJ1-1, the V gene TRBV5-1; no clear D. The CDR3 runs 15 residues. The V end lost 0 bases, the J end lost 1 base, and 10 bases lay between the germline ends. Germline assignment: CDR1 SGHRS and CDR2 YFSETQ.

V and J are TRBV11-2 and TRBJ1-1; D is perhaps TRBD1 (5 bases). The CDR3 length is 15 residues. CDR1 is SGHAT, CDR2 FQNNGV, per germline. Trimming pared 1 base from V and 1 base from J, leaving 10 bases between. DNA of the CDR3: TGTGCCAGCAGCTTAGTTGGACAAAAGAACACTGAAGCTTTCTTT. It translates to CASSLVGQKNTEAFF.

V is TRBV29-1 and J is TRBJ1-5; maybe TRBD1 (5 bases). Looked up from germline, CDR1 is SQVTM and CDR2 is ANQGSEA. The CDR3 spans 12 residues. Trimming left V 7 bases short and J 7 bases short, with 14 bases between. The CDR3 loop is CSAGEGDQPQHF. The CDR3 nucleotides are TGCAGCGCCGGTGAAGGGGACCAGCCCCAGCATTTT.

This clone came up once. The CDR3 sequence: CASSLDAGSGVANYGYTF. Here the CDR3 DNA reads TGTGCCAGCAGCTTGGATGCGGGATCGGGGGTAGCGAACTATGGCTACACCTTC. J is TRBJ1-2 and V is TRBV7-2; D is perhaps TRBD1 (5 bases). The germline CDR1 and CDR2 sequences are SGHTA and FQGNSA. This CDR3 has 18 residues. V gave up 3 bases and J gave up 2 bases, with 22 bases separating them.

The chain is built from TRBV19 and TRBJ1-1, with no clear D. The germline V and J ends were trimmed by 7 bases and 4 bases, with 13 bases remaining between them. CDR3 length equals 13 residues. Germline V lookup: CDR1 LNHDA, CDR2 SQIVND (reference sequence). The CDR3 nucleotides read TGTGCCAGTAATCTTGGGCAGACCACTGAAGCTTTCTTT. This gives the protein CASNLGQTTEAFF.

This chain connects TRBV2 to TRBJ2-3; TRBD2 matches 13 bases. From germline, CDR1 is SNHLY and CDR2 FYNNEI. Unmatched junction bases numbered 2, after V lost 2 bases and J lost 6 bases. The CDR3 extends over 15 amino acids. CDR3 sequence reads: CASSELGLAGDTQYF. The CDR3 nucleotides are TGTGCCAGCAGTGAACTGGGACTAGCGGGGGATACGCAGTATTTT.

V gene TRBV6-5 combines with J gene TRBJ2-1, with D uncertain. CDR3 size: 14 residues. The germline V and J ends were trimmed by 2 bases and 5 bases, with 10 bases remaining between them. Germline-derived CDR1 and CDR2 are MNHEY and SVGAGI. CDR3 sequence: CASSYQTQDNEQFF. DNA for the CDR3: TGTGCCAGCAGTTACCAGACTCAAGACAATGAGCAGTTCTTC.

In the case of this clone: Additional DNA sequences in this sample encode the identical CDR3. This rearrangement joins TRBV3-1 (or the pseudogene TRBV3-2) to TRBJ1-6; D ambiguous. CDR1 and CDR2 (germline): LGHDT, YNNKEL (reference sequence). This CDR3 comprises 13 residues. Deletions cut 0 bases from V and 10 bases from J, with 7 bases between. CDR3 in amino acids: CASSQDGGSPLHF. The CDR3 DNA is TGTGCCAGCAGCCAAGATGGAGGGTCACCCCTCCACTTT.

The sample holds a few counts of this clone. The rearrangement joins TRBV5-4 to TRBJ1-5; tentatively, D is TRBD1 (5 bases). CDR1 SGHNT and CDR2 YYREEE come from the germline V gene (reference sequence). V lost 4 bases and J lost 5, with 10 bases in between. This CDR3 has 13 amino acids. Here the CDR3 reads CASSRTPYQPQHF. In DNA, the CDR3 is TGTGCCAGCAGCAGGACACCCTATCAGCCCCAGCATTTT. Variable domain in full (rest from reference TRBV5-4 and TRBJ1-5): ETGVTQSPTHLIKTRGQQVTLRCSSQSGHNTVSWYQQALGQGPQFIFQYYREEENGRGNFPPRFSGLQFPNYSSELNVNALELDDSALYLCASSRTPYQPQHFGDGTRLSIL.

This clone was seen a handful of times. The genes are TRBV5-4 and TRBJ1-3, with D possibly being TRBD1 (6 bases). Looked up from germline, CDR1 is SGHNT and CDR2 is YYREEE (reference sequence). The CDR3 is made up of 15 amino acids. V was clipped by 4 bases and J by 2 bases, with 13 bases between them. CDR3 sequence: CASSPGTHTGNTIYF. The CDR3 DNA reads TGTGCCAGCAGCCCCGGGACACATACTGGAAACACCATATATTTT.

The chain combines TRBV3-1 (or the pseudogene TRBV3-2) with TRBJ2-7; 10 bases align to TRBD2. The CDR3 has 15 amino acids. Germline V gives CDR1 LGHDT, CDR2 YNNKEL (reference sequence). V dropped 0 bases and J dropped 6; count of bases not matched to a gene: 5. This CDR3 is CASSQDPSGGFEQYF. The CDR3, as DNA: TGTGCCAGCAGCCAAGATCCTAGCGGGGGATTCGAGCAGTACTTC.

This sequence joins TRBV5-1 and TRBJ1-5; D is unresolved. V was cut by 4 bases and J by 4 bases, with 12 bases left in between. The CDR3 has 14 residues. The germline V gene encodes CDR1 SGHRS and CDR2 YFSETQ. DNA of the CDR3: TGCGCCAGCAGCCCAGAGGGTCGGAATCAGCCCCAGCATTTT. It is translated as CASSPEGRNQPQHF.

CDR3 bases: TGTGCCAGCAGCCAAGTTACAGGGGGGTTTTCACCCCTCCACTTT. This encodes CASSQVTGGFSPLHF. The chain combines TRBV14 with TRBJ1-6; TRBD1 agrees at 8 bases. CDR1 and CDR2 from the germline V gene are SGHDN and FVKESK. V lost 1 base to trimming and J lost 9 bases; unmatched junction nucleotides: 5. The CDR3 has 15 amino acids.

This clone occurred once. The CDR3 region has the DNA TGCGCCAGCAAGGAGGGCAGAAACACTGAAGCTTTCTTT. Translating it yields CASKEGRNTEAFF. This sequence joins TRBV10-1 and TRBJ1-1; unclear D gene. The CDR3 is made up of 13 amino acids. Trimming removed 7 bases at V and 2 bases at J, with 11 bases between. The germline gives CDR1 WNHNN, CDR2 SYGVQD (reference sequence).

V and J are TRBV6-5 and TRBJ1-4; D remains ambiguous. Trimming removed 7 bases from V and 5 bases from J, with 17 bases in between. The V gene's germline CDR1 is MNHEY and CDR2 SVGAGI. This CDR3 is built from 15 residues. The CDR3 nucleotides read TGTGCCAGCAAAGTCGGAGCAGCAAACAATGAAAAACTGTTTTTT. It yields the protein CASKVGAANNEKLFF.

V is TRBV7-9 and J is TRBJ1-5; D unresolved. The CDR3 extends over 13 amino acids. From germline, CDR1 is SEHNR and CDR2 FQNEAQ (reference sequence). Trimming took 1 base from V and 4 from J, leaving 5 bases between them. CDR3 sequence reads: CASSLESNQPQHF. CDR3 in DNA: TGTGCCAGCAGCTTAGAATCAAATCAGCCCCAGCATTTT.

This chain connects TRBV6-5 to TRBJ1-2, with 9 bases that match TRBD1. V was pared by 6 bases and J by 4 bases, with 3 bases of the junction left unmatched. The CDR3 totals 13 residues. Per the germline V gene, CDR1 is MNHEY and CDR2 is SVGAGI. Here the CDR3 DNA reads TGTGCCAGCAGCCGGGACAGGGCCTATGGCTACACCTTC. It codes for CASSRDRAYGYTF.